This T cell receptor beta chain stems from a study of neurological immune-mediated disorders (dated by TCRdb to the late 2010s). Regarding the complete study: Using UMI-based sequencing, the study compared peripheral blood TCR-beta repertoires from patients with HTLV-I-associated myelopathy (HAM/TSP), patients with multiple sclerosis, and healthy controls. The roughly 100 TCR-beta libraries included longitudinal samples, technical triplicates and paired sorted CD4+ and CD8+ T-cell subsets alongside PBMC samples. The cohort included about 66 subjects: 14 with HAM/TSP, about 35 with multiple sclerosis, and approximately 20 healthy controls.

Of note for this clonotype: The antigen it recognizes is unknown. One end of the junction does not line up with germline, which may come from a read error.

Healthy controls were blood bank volunteers in Maryland, USA. Libraries from unsorted PBMCs were made from 2 million PBMCs kept in RNAlater at -80 degrees C until RNA extraction. Peripheral blood underwent Ficoll-Hypaque density gradient centrifugation to isolate PBMCs, which were then cryopreserved in liquid nitrogen. Results the study describes overall, beyond this receptor: TCR clonal expansion was greatest in HAM/TSP patients and smallest in MS patients, who ranked below even healthy controls. Across subjects, expanded clones never shared an identical CDR3 amino acid sequence, which suggests that the TCR-beta repertoires in every group were private.

From a lookup of the germline V gene, CDR1 and CDR2 are MRHNA and SNTAGT. The cysteine opens and the phenylalanine closes a CDR3 of 14 amino acids. The CDR3 DNA has 42 bases and is translated from base 1. To synthesize cDNA, template-switch 5'RACE was performed with a primer carrying a 10-nucleotide random unique molecular identifier so that each TCR transcript was tagged. Each sequencing run produced over 180 million TCR-beta sequences covering 15-18 subjects. The RNeasy kit was used to extract total RNA. Using the KAPA Real-time Library Amplification kit, TCR-beta VDJ regions were amplified with primers for the TCR constant region and the 5'RACE anchor. Sample indexes and Illumina adaptors were added in a first PCR, after which library yield was increased in a second PCR. The roughly 650 bp TCR product was size-selected on a 2% E-gel SizeSelection system after Ampure bead purification. Before pooling, library quality was checked on a Bioanalyzer, concentration was measured with Qubit, and libraries were quantified with the Kapa Library Quantification kit. Paired-end 2 x 150 bp sequencing of the libraries was performed on an Illumina HiSeq 2500. To increase sequence diversity, roughly 24-31% phiX was spiked into each library pool. The published analysis was carried out like this. The UMI-based MiGEC pipeline processed quality-filtered reads and removed over 80% of raw TCR sequences during error correction. VDJ genes were aligned to IMGT germline references, and each clonotype was defined by a unique CDR3 amino acid sequence together with V-J genes. Clonal expansion, Shannon diversity, and CDR3 relatedness (CalcPairwiseDistances, ClusterSamples) were evaluated with VDJtools, and phylogenetic trees were built with CLCbio workbench. A clone was classed as expanded if it had 8 or more unique UMIs, a cutoff based on coefficient-of-variation modelling across technical triplicates. Using fastp at Q25 and MiXCR, TCRdb reprocessed the public reads and kept productive beta chains. Here each entry gathers all rows of one CDR3 protein and keeps the most common genes and DNA. TCRdb assigned the V and J calls; the authors' analysis was not used. Across this sample there are about 50,000 distinct CDR3 sequences, with roughly 15% seen only once. The ten largest clones represent under 4.5% of the sample.

Rearrangement joined TRBV6-4 to TRBJ2-3, with the D call tentatively TRBD1 or TRBD2, each fitting 6 bases. The source material was PBMCs. This TCR derives from a man between 60 and 75 years old in good health. The CDR3 region reads CVSSEGGHTDTQYF. The DNA sequence is TGTGTCAGCAGTGAGGGGGGACACACGGATACGCAGTATTTT.